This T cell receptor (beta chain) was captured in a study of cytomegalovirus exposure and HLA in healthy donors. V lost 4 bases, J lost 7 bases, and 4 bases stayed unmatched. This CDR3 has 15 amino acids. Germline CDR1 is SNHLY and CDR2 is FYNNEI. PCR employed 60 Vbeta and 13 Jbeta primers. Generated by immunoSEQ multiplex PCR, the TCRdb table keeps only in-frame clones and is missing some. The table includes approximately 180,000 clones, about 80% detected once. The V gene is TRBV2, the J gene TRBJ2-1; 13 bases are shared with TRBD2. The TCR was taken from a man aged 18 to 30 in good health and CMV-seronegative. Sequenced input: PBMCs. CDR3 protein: CASSVGTSGTNEQFF. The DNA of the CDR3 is TGTGCCAGCAGTGTCGGGACTAGCGGGACTAATGAGCAGTTCTTC. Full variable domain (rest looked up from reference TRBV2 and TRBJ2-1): EPEVTQTPSHQVTQMGQEVILRCVPISNHLYFYWYRQILGQKVEFLVSFYNNEISEKSEIFDDQFSVERPDGSNFTLKIRSTKLEDSAMYFCASSVGTSGTNEQFFGPGTRLTVL.